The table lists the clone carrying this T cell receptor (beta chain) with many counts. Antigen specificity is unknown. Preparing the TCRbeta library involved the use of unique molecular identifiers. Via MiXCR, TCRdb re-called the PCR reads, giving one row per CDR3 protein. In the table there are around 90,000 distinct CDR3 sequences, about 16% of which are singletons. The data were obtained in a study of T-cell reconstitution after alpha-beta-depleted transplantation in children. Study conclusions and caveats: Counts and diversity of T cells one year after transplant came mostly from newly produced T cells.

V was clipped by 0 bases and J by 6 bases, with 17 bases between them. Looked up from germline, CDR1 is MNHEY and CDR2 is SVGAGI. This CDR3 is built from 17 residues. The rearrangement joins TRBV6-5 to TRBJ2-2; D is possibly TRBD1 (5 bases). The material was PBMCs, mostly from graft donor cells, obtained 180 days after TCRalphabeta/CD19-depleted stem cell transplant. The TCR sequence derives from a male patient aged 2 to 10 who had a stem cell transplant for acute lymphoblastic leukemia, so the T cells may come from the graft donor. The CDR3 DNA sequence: TGTGCCAGCAGTTACTCCGGGTCACAGGTTATCCCCGGGGAGCTGTTTTTT. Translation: CASSYSGSQVIPGELFF.